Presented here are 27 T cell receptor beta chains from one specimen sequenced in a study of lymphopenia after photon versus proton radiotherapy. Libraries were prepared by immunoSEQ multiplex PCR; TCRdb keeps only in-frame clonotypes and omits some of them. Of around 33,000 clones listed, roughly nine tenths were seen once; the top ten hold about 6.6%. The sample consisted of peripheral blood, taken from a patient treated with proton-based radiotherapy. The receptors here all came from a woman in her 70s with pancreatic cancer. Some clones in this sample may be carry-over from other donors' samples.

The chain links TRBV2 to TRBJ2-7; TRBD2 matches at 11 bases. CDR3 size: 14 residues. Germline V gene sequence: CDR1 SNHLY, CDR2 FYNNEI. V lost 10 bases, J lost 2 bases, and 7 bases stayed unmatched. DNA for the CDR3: TGTGCCATCATAGGACTAGCGGGCACCTACGAGCAGTACTTC. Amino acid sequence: CAIIGLAGTYEQYF.

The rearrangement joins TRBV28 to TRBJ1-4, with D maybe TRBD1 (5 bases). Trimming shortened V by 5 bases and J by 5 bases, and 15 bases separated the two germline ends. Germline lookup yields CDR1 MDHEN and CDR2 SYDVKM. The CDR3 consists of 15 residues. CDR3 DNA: TGTGCCAGCAGTCGCCGGGGGGGTGAAAATGAAAAACTGTTTTTT. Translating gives CASSRRGGENEKLFF.

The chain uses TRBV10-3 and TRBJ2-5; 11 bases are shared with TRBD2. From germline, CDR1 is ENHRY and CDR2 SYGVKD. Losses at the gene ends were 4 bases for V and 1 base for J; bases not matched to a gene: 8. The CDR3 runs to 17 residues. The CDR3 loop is CAISGGGTSGIQETQYF. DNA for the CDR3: TGTGCCATCAGTGGAGGGGGGACTAGCGGAATCCAAGAGACCCAGTACTTC.

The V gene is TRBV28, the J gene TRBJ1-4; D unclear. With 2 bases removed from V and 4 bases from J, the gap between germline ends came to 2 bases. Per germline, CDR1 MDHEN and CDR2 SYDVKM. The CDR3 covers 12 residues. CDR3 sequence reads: CASSLSNEKLFF. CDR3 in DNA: TGTGCCAGCAGTTTAAGTAATGAAAAACTGTTTTTT.

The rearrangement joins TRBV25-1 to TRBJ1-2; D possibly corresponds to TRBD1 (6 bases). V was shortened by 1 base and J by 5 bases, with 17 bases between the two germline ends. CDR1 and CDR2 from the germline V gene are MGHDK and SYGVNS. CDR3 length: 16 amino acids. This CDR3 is CASSESGGRGSYGYTF. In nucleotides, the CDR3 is TGTGCCAGCAGTGAATCCGGGGGCCGAGGGTCATATGGCTACACCTTC.

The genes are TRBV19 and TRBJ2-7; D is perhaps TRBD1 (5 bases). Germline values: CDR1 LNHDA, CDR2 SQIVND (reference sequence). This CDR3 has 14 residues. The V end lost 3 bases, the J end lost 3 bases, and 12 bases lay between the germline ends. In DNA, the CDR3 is TGTGCCAGTAGTATCCAGGGCGATTTCTACGAGCAGTACTTC. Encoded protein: CASSIQGDFYEQYF.

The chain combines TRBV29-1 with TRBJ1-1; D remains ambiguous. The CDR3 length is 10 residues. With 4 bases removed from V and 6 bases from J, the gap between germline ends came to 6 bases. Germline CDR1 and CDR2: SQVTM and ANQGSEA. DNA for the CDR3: TGCAGCGTTGGGGTGGCTGAAGCTTTCTTT. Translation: CSVGVAEAFF.

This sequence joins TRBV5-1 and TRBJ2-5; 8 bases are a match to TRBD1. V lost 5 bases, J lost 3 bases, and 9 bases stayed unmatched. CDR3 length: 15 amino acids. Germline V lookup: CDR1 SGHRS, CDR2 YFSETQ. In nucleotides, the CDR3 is TGCGCCAGCAGTGGCGCCGGGACAGGCGAAGAGACCCAGTACTTC. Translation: CASSGAGTGEETQYF.

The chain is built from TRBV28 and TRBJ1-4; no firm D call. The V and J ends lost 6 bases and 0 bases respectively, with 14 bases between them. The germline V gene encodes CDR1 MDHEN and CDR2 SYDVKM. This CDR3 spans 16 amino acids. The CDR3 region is CASSTGRFATNEKLFF. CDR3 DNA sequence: TGTGCCAGCAGCACCGGACGGTTCGCAACTAATGAAAAACTGTTTTTT.

CDR3 DNA sequence: TGTGCCTGGAGCAATACGGGACGCTTCTCTGGAAACACCATATATTTT. It codes for CAWSNTGRFSGNTIYF. The chain is built from TRBV30 and TRBJ1-3; D might be TRBD1 (5 bases). The V gene's germline CDR1 is GTSNPN and CDR2 SVGIG (reference sequence). Between the trimmed V and J ends, which lost 3 bases and 0 bases, there was a span of 15 bases. The CDR3 consists of 16 residues.

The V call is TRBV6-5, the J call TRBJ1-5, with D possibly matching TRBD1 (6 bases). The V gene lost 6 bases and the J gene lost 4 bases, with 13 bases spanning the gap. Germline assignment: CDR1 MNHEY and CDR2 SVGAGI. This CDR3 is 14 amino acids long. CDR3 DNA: TGTGCCAGCAGCGCCACAGACAGGAATCAGCCCCAGCATTTT. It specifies CASSATDRNQPQHF.

CDR3 nucleotide sequence: TGCAGTGCTAAAGAGGTCTATGAGCAGTTCTTC. The encoded protein is CSAKEVYEQFF. The V call is TRBV20-1, the J call TRBJ2-1; D gene unclear. From germline, CDR1 is DFQATT and CDR2 SNEGSKA (reference sequence). V was cut by 4 bases and J by 8 bases, with 9 bases left in between. CDR3 length: 11 amino acids.

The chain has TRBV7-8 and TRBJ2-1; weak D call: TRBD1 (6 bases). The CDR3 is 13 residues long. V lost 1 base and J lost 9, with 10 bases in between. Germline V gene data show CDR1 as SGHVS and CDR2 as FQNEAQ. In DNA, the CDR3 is TGTGCCAGCAGCTTAGGGACAGCTGGTGAGCAGTTCTTC. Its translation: CASSLGTAGEQFF.

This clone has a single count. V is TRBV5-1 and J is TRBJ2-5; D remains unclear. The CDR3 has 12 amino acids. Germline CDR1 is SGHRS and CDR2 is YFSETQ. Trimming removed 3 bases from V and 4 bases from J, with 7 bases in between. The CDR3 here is CASSYTSETQYF. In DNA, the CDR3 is TGCGCCAGCAGCTATACCTCAGAGACCCAGTACTTC. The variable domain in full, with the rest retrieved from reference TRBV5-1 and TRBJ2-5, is KAGVTQTPRYLIKTRGQQVTLSCSPISGHRSVSWYQQTPGQGLQFLFEYFSETQRNKGNFPGRFSGRQFSNSRSEMNVSTLELGDSALYLCASSYTSETQYFGPGTRLLVL.

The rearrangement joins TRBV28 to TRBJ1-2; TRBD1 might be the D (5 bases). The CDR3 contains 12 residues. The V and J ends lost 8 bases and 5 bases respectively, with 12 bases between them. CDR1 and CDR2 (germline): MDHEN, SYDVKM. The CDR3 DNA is TGTGCCAGCGGACATGGGGAGTATGGCTACACCTTC. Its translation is CASGHGEYGYTF.

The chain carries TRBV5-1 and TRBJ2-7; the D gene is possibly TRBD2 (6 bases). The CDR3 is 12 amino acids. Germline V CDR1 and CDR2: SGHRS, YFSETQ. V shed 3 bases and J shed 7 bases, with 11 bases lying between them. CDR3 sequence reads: CASSWDWGEQYF. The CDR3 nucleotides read TGCGCCAGCAGCTGGGACTGGGGGGAGCAGTACTTC.

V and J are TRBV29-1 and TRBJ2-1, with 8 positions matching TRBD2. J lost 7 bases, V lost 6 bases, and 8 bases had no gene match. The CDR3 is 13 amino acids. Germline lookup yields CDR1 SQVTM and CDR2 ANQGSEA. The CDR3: CSVLGGARNEQFF. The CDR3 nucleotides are TGCAGCGTACTCGGGGGGGCAAGGAATGAGCAGTTCTTC.

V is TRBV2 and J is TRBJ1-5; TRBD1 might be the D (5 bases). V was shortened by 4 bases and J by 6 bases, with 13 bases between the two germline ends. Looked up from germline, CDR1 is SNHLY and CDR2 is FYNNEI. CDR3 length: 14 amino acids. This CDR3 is CASSGTSAGQPQHF. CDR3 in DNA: TGTGCCAGCAGTGGGACAAGTGCTGGTCAGCCCCAGCATTTT.

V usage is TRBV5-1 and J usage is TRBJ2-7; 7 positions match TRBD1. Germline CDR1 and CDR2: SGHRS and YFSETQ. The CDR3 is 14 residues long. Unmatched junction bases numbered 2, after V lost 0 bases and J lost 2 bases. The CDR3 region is CASSLVGQAYEQYF. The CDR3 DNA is TGCGCCAGCAGCTTGGTCGGACAGGCCTACGAGCAGTACTTC.

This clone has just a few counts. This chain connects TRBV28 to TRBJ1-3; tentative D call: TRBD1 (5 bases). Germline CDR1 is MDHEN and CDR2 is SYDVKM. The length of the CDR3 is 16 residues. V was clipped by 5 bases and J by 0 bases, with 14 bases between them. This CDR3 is CASSPPGRTSGNTIYF. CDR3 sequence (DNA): TGTGCCAGCAGTCCCCCGGGACGGACCTCTGGAAACACCATATATTTT.

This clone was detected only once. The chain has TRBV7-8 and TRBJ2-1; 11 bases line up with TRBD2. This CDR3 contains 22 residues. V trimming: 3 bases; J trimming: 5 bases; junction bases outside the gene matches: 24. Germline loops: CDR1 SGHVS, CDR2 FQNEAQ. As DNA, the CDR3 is TGTGCCAGCAGCTTGGGGGATACAGGGGTGCCTCGACTAGCGGGAATGAACAATGAGCAGTTCTTC. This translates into CASSLGDTGVPRLAGMNNEQFF.

The CDR3: CASSLVGRTTEAFF. CDR3 coding DNA: TGTGCCAGCAGTTTAGTTGGGCGGACCACTGAAGCTTTCTTT. The gene calls are TRBV28 and TRBJ1-1; D uncertain. Looked up from germline, CDR1 is MDHEN and CDR2 is SYDVKM. Trimming took off 2 bases at V and 4 bases at J, with 11 bases between the two ends. This CDR3 spans 14 amino acids.

This CDR3 is CASSPDGDGYTF. CDR3 sequence (DNA): TGTGCCAGCAGCCCGGACGGTGATGGCTACACCTTC. The V call is TRBV5-6, the J call TRBJ1-2; D is unresolved. Germline V CDR1 and CDR2: SGHDT, YYEEEE. Trimming took 4 bases from V and 6 from J, leaving 10 bases between them. This CDR3 is 12 amino acids long. Variable domain in full (rest from reference TRBV5-6 and TRBJ1-2): DAGVTQSPTHLIKTRGQQVTLRCSPKSGHDTVSWYQQALGQGPQFIFQYYEEEERQRGNFPDRFSGHQFPNYSSELNVNALLLGDSALYLCASSPDGDGYTFGSGTRLTVV.

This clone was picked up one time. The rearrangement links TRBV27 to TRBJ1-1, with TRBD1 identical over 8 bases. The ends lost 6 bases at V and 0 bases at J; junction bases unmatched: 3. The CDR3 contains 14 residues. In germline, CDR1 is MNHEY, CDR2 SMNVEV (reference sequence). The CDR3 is CASRRQGMNTEAFF. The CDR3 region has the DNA TGTGCCAGCAGACGACAGGGGATGAACACTGAAGCTTTCTTT.

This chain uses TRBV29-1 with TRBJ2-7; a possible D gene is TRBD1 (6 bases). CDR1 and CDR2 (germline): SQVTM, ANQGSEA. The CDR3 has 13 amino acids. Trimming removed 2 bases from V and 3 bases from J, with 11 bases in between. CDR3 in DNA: TGCAGCGTTGAATGGGTAGGGGGCTACGAGCAGTACTTC. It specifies CSVEWVGGYEQYF.

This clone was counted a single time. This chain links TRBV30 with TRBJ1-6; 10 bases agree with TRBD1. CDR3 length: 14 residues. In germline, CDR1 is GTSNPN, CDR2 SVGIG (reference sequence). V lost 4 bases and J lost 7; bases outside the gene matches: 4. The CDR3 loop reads CAWTSDRGNSPLHF. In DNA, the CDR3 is TGTGCCTGGACCTCGGACAGGGGGAATTCACCCCTCCACTTT.

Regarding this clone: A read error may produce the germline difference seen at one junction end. The CDR3 bases are TGCGCCAGCAGCCAAGAGGTGGAGGTCAATCGGCCCCAGCATTTT. This translates into CASSQEVEVNRPQHF. This chain links TRBV4-3 with TRBJ1-5; no definite D call. In germline, CDR1 is LGHNA, CDR2 YSLEER. The CDR3 length is 15 residues.